The text below deals with one T cell receptor beta chain. The antigen remains undetermined. The data originate from a study of naive and memory T cell subsets. Whole-study results and caveats: Gini index rose across naive, CM, EM and EMRA in CD4 and CD8. Over 85% of naive TCR sequences appeared only once, unlike memory subsets. A clonotype means one alpha or beta sequence, not an alpha/beta pair.

CDR3 length: 15 amino acids. V dropped 5 bases and J dropped 2; count of bases not matched to a gene: 10. Germline lookup yields CDR1 SGHKS and CDR2 YYEKEE (reference sequence). An equimolar mix of two oligonucleotides served as the beta constant-region primer for TRBC1 and TRBC2. The ligated cDNA underwent four PCR rounds using SP2 and nested alpha and beta constant-region primers. TCRdb itself ran the UMI-ligation and nested PCR reads through MiXCR, one entry per CDR3 protein. The data hold about 85,000 distinct CDR3 sequences, with roughly 13% observed a single time. This sequence joins TRBV5-5 and TRBJ2-7; 7 bases line up with TRBD1. Material: central memory CD4+ T cells from blood. The TCR originated in a human donor in good health. The CDR3 DNA follows: TGTGCCAGCAGTCCCGACAGGGACGTTACCTACGAGCAGTACTTC. Protein: CASSPDRDVTYEQYF.